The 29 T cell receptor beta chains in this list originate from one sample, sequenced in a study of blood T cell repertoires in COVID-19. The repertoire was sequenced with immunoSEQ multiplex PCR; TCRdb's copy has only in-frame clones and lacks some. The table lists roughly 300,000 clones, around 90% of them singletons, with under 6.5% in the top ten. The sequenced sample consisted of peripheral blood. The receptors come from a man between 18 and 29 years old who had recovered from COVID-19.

The CDR3: CASSMGTGAYEQYF. CDR3 DNA: TGTGCCAGTAGTATGGGGACAGGGGCCTACGAGCAGTACTTC. The J gene is TRBJ2-7, the V gene TRBV19; 10 bases map to TRBD1. There are 14 residues in the CDR3. With 3 bases clipped from V and 2 bases from J, the junction kept 1 base outside the gene matches. In germline, CDR1 is LNHDA, CDR2 SQIVND (reference sequence).

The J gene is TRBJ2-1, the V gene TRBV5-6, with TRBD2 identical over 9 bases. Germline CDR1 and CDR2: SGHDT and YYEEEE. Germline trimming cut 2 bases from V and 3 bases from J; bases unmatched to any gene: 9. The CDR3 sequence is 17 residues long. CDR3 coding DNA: TGTGCCAGCAGCTTTCCCCGCTTTAGCGGGGGCTACAATGAGCAGTTCTTC. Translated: CASSFPRFSGGYNEQFF.

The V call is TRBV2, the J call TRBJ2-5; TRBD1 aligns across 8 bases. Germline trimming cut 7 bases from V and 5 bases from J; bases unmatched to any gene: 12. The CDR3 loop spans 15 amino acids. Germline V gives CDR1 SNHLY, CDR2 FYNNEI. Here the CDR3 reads CASTQQGAVEETQYF. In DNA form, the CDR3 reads TGTGCCAGCACCCAGCAGGGGGCAGTAGAGGAGACCCAGTACTTC.

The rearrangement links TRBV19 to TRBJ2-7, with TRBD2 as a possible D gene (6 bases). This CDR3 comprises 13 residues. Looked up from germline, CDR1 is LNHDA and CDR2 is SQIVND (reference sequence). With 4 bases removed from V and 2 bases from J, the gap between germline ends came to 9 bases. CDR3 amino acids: CASSTRDAYEQYF. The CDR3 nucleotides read TGTGCCAGTAGTACGCGGGATGCCTACGAGCAGTACTTC.

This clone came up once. As DNA, the CDR3 is TGCGCCAGCAGCTTCCGGGACAGCAGCACAGATACGCAGTATTTT. Translating gives CASSFRDSSTDTQYF. The V and J genes are TRBV5-1 and TRBJ2-3, with 7 bases fitting TRBD1. Losses at the gene ends were 2 bases for V and 0 bases for J; bases not matched to a gene: 3. Germline V gene lookup returns CDR1 SGHRS and CDR2 YFSETQ. CDR3 length equals 15 residues.

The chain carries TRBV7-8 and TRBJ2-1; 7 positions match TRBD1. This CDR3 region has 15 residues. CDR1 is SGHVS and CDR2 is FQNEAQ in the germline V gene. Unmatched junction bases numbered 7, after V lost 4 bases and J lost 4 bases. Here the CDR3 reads CASSWGQGDYNEQFF. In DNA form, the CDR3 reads TGTGCCAGCAGCTGGGGGCAGGGGGATTACAATGAGCAGTTCTTC.

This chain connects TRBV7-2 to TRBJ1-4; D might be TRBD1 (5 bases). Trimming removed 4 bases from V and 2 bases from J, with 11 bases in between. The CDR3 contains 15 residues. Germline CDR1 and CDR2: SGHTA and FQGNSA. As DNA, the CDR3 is TGTGCCAGCAGCTCCTGGGGCACCACTAATGAAAAACTGTTTTTT. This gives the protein CASSSWGTTNEKLFF.

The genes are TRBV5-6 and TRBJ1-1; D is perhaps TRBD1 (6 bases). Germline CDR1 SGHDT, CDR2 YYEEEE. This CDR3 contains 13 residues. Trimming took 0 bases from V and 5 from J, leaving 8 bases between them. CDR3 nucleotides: TGTGCCAGCAGCTTGGGGGACAAAACTGAAGCTTTCTTT. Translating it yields CASSLGDKTEAFF.

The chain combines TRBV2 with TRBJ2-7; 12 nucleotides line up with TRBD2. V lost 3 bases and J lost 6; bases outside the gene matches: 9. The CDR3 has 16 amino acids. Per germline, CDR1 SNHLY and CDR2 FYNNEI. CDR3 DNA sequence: TGTGCCAGCAGTGATCTCCTAGCGGGGGGGCCACGCGAGCAGTACTTC. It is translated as CASSDLLAGGPREQYF.

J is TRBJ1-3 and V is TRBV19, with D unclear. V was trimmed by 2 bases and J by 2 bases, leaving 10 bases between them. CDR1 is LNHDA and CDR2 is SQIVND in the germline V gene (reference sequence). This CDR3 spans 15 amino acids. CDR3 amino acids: CASSILAETGNTIYF. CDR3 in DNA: TGTGCCAGTAGTATACTGGCAGAAACTGGAAACACCATATATTTT.

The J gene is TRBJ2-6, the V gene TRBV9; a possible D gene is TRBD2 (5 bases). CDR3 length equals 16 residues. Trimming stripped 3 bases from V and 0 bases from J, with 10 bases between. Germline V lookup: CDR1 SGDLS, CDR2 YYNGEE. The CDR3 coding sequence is TGTGCCAGCAGCGGAACGAGGGTCTCTGGGGCCAACGTCCTGACTTTC. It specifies CASSGTRVSGANVLTF.

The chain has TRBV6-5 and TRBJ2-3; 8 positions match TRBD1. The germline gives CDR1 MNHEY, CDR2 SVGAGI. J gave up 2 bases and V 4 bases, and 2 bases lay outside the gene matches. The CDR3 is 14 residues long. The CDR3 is CASSSQGATDTQYF. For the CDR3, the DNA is TGTGCCAGCAGTTCCCAGGGGGCCACAGATACGCAGTATTTT.

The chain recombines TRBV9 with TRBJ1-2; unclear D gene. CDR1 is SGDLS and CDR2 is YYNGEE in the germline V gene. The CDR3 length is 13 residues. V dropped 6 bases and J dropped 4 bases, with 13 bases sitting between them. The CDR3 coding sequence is TGTGCCAGCACCCCGCTTAGCGGCTATGGCTACACCTTC. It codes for CASTPLSGYGYTF.

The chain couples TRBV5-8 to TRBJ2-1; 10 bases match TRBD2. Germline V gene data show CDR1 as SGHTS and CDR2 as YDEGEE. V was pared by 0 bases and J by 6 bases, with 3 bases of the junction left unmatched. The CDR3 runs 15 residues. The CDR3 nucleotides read TGTGCCAGCAGCTTGGGCCTAGCGGGAGTCAATGAGCAGTTCTTC. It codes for CASSLGLAGVNEQFF.

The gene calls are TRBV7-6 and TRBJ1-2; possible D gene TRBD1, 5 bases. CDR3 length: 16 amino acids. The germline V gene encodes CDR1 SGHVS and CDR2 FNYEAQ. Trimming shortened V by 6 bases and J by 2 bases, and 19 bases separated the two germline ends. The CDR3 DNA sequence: TGTGCCAGCAGTTTGGATTTGGGGGGTGGGAACTATGGCTACACCTTC. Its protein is CASSLDLGGGNYGYTF.

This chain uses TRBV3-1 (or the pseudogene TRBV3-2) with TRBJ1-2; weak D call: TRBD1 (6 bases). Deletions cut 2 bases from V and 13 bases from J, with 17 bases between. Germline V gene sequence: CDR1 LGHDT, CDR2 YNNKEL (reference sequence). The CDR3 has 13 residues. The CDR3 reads CASSQSTGTSCTF. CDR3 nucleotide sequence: TGTGCCAGCAGCCAAAGTACAGGGACAAGCTGCACCTTC.

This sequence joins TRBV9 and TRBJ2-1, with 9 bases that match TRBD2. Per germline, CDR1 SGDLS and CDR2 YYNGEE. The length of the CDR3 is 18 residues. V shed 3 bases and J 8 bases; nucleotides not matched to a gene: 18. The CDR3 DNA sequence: TGTGCCAGCAGCGACGACCCCTTAAGTAGCGGGGGACGGGATGAGCAGTTCTTC. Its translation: CASSDDPLSSGGRDEQFF.

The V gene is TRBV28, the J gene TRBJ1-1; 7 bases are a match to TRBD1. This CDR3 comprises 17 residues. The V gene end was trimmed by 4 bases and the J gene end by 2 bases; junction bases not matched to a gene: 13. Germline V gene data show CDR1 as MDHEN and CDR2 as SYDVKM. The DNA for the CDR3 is TGTGCCAGCAGTTACCCCCTCGGACAGGCAGGTAACACTGAAGCTTTCTTT. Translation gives CASSYPLGQAGNTEAFF.

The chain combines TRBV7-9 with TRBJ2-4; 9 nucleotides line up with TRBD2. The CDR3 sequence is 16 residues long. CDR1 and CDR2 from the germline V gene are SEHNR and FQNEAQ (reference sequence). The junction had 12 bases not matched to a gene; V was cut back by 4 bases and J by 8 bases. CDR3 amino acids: CASSSAVAGEGYIQYF. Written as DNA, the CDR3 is TGTGCCAGCAGCTCGGCCGTAGCGGGAGAGGGATACATTCAGTACTTC.

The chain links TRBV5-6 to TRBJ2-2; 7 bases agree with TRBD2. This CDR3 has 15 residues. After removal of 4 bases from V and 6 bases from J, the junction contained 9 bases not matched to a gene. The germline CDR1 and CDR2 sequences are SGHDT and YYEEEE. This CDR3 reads CASSHYWRESGELFF. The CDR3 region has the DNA TGTGCCAGCAGCCATTACTGGCGGGAGTCCGGGGAGCTGTTTTTT.

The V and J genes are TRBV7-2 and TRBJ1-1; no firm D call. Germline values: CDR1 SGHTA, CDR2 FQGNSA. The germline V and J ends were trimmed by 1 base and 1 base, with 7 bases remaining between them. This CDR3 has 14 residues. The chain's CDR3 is CASSLESTNTEAFF. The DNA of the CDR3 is TGTGCCAGCAGCTTAGAGAGCACGAACACTGAAGCTTTCTTT.

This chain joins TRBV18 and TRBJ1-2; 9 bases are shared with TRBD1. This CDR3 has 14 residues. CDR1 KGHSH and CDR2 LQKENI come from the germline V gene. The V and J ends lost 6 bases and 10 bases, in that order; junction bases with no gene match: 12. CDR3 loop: CASSPSPRTGDYTF. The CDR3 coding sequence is TGTGCCAGCTCTCCGTCCCCAAGGACAGGGGACTACACCTTC.

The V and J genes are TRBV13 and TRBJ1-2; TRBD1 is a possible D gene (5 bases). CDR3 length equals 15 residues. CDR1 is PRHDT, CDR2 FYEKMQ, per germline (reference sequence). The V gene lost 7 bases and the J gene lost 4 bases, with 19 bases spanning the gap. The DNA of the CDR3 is TGTGCCAGCAACCTTAGAGCAGGGAAGGGCTATGGCTACACCTTC. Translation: CASNLRAGKGYGYTF.

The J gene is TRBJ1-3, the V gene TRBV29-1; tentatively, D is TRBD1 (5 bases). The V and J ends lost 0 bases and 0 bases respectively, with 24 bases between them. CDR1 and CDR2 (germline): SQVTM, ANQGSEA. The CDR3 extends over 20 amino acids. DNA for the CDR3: TGCAGCGTTGAAGAGCCGGGGGACTCTCTTGGGGGATTCTCTGGAAACACCATATATTTT. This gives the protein CSVEEPGDSLGGFSGNTIYF.

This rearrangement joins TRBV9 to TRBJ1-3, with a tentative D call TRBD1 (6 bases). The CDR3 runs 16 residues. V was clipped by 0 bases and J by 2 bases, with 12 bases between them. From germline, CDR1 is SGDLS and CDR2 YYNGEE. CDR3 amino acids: CASSVDMAGAGNTIYF. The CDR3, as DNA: TGTGCCAGCAGCGTAGACATGGCAGGGGCTGGAAACACCATATATTTT.

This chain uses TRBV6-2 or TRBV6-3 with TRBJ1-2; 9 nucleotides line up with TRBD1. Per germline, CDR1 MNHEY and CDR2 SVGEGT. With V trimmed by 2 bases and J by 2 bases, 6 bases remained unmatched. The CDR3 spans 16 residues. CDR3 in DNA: TGTGCCAGCAGTTACCCACCGGGACAGGGAAACTATGGCTACACCTTC. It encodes CASSYPPGQGNYGYTF.

CDR3 region: CASRAGARVGAFF. CDR3 nucleotide sequence: TGTGCCAGCAGGGCGGGGGCCCGGGTAGGGGCTTTCTTT. The chain links TRBV12-3 or TRBV12-4 to TRBJ1-1; tentative D call: TRBD1 (6 bases). V gave up 6 bases and J gave up 11 bases, with 19 bases separating them. The CDR3 has 13 amino acids.

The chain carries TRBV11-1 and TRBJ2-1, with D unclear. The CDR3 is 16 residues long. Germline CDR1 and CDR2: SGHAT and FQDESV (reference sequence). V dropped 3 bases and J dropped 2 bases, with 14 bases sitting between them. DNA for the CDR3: TGTGCCAGCAGCTTGTCGGCAGGTCAAGCCTACAATGAGCAGTTCTTC. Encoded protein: CASSLSAGQAYNEQFF.

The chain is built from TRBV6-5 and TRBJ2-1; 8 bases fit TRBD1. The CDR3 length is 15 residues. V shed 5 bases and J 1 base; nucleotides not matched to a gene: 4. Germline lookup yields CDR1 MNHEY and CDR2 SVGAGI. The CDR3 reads CASSPDRESYNEQFF. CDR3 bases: TGTGCCAGCAGTCCGGACAGGGAATCCTACAATGAGCAGTTCTTC.